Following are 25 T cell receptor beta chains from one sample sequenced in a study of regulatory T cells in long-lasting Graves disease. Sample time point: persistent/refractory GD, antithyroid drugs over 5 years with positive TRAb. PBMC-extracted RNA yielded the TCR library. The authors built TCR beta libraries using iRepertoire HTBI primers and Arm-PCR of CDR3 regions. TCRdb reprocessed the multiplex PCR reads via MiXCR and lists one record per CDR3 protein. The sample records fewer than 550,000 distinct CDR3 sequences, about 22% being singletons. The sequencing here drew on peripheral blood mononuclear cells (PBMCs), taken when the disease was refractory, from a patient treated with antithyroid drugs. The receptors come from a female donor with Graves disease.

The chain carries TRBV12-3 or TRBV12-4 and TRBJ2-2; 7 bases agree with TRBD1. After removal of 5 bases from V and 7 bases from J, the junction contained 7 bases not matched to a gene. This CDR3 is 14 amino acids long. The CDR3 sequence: CASSLDRANGELFF. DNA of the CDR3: TGTGCCAGCAGTCTTGACAGGGCGAACGGGGAGCTGTTTTTT.

The CDR3 sequence is CASRPGRAGELFF. The CDR3 DNA follows: TGTGCCAGCAGACCCGGGAGGGCCGGGGAGCTGTTTTTT. The rearrangement joins TRBV7-3 to TRBJ2-2; TRBD2 matches 8 bases. The CDR3 extends over 13 amino acids. The V and J ends lost 6 bases and 6 bases, in that order; junction bases with no gene match: 3. Germline loops: CDR1 SGHTA, CDR2 FQGTGA. The full variable domain, its missing parts supplied by reference TRBV7-3 and TRBJ2-2, is GAGVSQTPSNKVTEKGKYVELRCDPISGHTALYWYRQSLGQGPEFLIYFQGTGAADDSGLPNDRFFAVRPEGSVSTLKIQRTERGDSAVYLCASRPGRAGELFFGEGSRLTVL.

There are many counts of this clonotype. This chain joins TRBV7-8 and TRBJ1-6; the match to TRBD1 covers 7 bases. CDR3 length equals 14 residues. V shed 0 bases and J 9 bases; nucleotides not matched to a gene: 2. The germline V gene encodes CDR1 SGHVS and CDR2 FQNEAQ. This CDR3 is CASSLAQGTSPLHF. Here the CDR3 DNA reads TGTGCCAGCAGCTTAGCACAGGGGACTTCACCCCTCCACTTT.

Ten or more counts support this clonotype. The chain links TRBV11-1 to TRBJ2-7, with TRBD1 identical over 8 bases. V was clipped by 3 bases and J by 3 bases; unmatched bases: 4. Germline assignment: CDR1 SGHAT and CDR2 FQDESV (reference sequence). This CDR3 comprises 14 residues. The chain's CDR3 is CASSLTGVNYEQYF. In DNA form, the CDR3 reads TGTGCCAGCAGCTTGACAGGGGTCAACTACGAGCAGTACTTC.

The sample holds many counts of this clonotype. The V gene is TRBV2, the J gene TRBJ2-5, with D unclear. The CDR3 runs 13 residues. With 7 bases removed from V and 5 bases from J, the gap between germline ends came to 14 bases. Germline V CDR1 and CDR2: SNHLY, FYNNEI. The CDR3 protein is CASTGPKTETQYF. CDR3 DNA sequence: TGTGCCAGCACGGGCCCGAAGACGGAGACCCAGTACTTC.

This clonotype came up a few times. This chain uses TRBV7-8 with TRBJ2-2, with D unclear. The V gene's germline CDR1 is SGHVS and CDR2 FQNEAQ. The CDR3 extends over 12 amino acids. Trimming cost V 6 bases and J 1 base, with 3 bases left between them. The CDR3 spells CASRWNTGELFF. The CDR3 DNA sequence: TGTGCCAGCAGATGGAACACCGGGGAGCTGTTTTTT.

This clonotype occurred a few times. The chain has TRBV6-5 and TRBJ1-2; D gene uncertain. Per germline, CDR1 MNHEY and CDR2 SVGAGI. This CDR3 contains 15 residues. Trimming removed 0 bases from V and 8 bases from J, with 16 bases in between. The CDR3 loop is CASSYSYRAGPGYTF. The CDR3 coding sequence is TGTGCCAGCAGTTACTCCTATAGAGCTGGACCCGGCTACACCTTC.

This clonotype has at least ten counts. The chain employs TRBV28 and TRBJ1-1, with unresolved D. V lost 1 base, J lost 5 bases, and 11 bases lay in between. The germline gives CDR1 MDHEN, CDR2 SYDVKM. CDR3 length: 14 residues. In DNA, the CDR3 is TGTGCCAGCAGTTTATCTAAGGGCTCTACTGAAGCTTTCTTT. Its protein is CASSLSKGSTEAFF.

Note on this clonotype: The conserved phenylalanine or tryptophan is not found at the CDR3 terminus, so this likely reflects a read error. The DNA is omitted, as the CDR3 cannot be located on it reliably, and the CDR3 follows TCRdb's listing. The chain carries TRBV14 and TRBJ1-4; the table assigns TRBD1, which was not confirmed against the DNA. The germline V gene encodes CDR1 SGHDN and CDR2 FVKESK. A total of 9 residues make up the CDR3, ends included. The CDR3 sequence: CASSRSVPA.

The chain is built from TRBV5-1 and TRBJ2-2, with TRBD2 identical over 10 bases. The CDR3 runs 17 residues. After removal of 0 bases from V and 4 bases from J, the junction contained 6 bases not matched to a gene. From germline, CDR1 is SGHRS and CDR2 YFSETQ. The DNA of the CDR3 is TGCGCCAGCAGCTTGGTCCTAGCGGGGGCCTCCACCGGGGAGCTGTTTTTT. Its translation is CASSLVLAGASTGELFF.

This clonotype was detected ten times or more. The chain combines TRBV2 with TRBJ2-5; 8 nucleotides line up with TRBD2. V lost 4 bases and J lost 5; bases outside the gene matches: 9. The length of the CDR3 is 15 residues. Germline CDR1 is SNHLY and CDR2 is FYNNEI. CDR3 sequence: CASSAFRGGGETQYF. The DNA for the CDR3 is TGTGCCAGCAGTGCCTTCCGGGGGGGCGGCGAGACCCAGTACTTC.

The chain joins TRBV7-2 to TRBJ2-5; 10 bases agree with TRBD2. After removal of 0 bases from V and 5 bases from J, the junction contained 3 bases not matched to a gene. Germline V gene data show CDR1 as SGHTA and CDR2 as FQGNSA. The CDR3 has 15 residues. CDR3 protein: CTSSLASGGPETQYF. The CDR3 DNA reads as TGTACCAGCAGCTTAGCTAGCGGGGGGCCCGAGACCCAGTACTTC.

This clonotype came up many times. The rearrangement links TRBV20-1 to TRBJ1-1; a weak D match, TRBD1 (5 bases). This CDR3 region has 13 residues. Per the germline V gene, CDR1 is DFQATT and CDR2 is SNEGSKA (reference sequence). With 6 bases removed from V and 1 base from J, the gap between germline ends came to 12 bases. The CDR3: CSAGTGENTEAFF. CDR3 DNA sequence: TGCAGTGCAGGGACGGGGGAGAACACTGAAGCTTTCTTT.

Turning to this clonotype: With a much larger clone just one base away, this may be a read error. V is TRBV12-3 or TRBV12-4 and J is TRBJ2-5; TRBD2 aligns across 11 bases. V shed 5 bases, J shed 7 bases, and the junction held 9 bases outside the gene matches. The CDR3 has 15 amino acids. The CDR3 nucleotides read TGTGCCAGCAGTCCCCCGGGTAGCGGGAGGGGGACCCAGTACTTC. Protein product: CASSPPGSGRGTQYF.

The CDR3 region has the DNA TGTGCCCCCCCAGGGTCTGCGGATGAGCAGTTCTTC. Amino acid sequence: CAPPGSADEQFF. V and J are TRBV6-1 and TRBJ2-1; possibly TRBD1 for D (5 bases). This CDR3 has 12 residues. Germline CDR1 is MNHNS and CDR2 is SASEGT. V was clipped by 11 bases and J by 8 bases, with 16 bases between them.

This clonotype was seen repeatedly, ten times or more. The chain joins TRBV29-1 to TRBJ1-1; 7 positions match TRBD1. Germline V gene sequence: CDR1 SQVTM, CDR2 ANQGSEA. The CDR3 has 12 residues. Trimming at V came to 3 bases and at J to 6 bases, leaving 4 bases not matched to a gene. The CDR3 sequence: CSVEGTAPEAFF. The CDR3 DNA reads TGCAGCGTTGAGGGGACAGCCCCTGAAGCTTTCTTT.

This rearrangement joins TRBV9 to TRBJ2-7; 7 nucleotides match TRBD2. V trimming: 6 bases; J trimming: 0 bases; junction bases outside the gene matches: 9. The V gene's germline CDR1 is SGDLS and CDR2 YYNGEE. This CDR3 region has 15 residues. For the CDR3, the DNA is TGTGCCAGCAACGGGGGGAGGGCGGGCTCCTACGAGCAGTACTTC. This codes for CASNGGRAGSYEQYF.

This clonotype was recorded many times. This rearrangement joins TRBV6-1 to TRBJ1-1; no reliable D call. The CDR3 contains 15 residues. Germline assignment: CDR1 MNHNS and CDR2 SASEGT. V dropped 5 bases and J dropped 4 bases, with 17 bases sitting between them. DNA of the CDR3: TGTGCCAGCAGTAGGCAGGTCGAGTTCAGCACTGAAGCTTTCTTT. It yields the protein CASSRQVEFSTEAFF.

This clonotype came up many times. CDR3 residues: CASHKDVGNTEAFF. In DNA form, the CDR3 reads TGTGCCAGTCACAAGGACGTCGGGAACACTGAAGCTTTCTTT. The chain is built from TRBV28 and TRBJ1-1; no reliable D call. V lost 9 bases to trimming and J lost 1 base, with 15 bases between them. The germline CDR1 and CDR2 sequences are MDHEN and SYDVKM. The CDR3 has 14 residues.

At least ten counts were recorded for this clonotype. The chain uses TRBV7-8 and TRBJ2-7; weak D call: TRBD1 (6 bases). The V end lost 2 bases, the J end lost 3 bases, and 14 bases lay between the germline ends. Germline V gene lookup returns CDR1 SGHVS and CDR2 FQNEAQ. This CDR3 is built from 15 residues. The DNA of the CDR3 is TGTGCCAGCAGCTTAACAAGACAGGCCCTCTACGAGCAGTACTTC. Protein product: CASSLTRQALYEQYF. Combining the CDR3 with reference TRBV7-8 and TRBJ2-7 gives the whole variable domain GAGVSQSPRYKVAKRGQDVALRCDPISGHVSLFWYQQALGQGPEFLTYFQNEAQLDKSGLPSDRFFAERPEGSVSTLKIQRTQQEDSAVYLCASSLTRQALYEQYFGPGTRLTVT.

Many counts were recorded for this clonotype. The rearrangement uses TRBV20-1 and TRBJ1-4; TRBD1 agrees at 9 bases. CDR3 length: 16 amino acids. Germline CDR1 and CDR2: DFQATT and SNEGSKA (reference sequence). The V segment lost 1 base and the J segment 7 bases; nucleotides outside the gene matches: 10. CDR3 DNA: TGCAGTGCTAGAGCCGAAACAGGGGGCGCAGGTGAAAAACTGTTTTTT. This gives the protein CSARAETGGAGEKLFF.

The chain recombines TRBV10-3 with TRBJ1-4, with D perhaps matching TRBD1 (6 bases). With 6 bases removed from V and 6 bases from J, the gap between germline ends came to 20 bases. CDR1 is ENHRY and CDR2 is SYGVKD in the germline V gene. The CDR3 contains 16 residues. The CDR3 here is CAISPGGGTAHEKLFF. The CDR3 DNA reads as TGTGCCATCAGCCCGGGAGGGGGAACAGCGCATGAAAAACTGTTTTTT.

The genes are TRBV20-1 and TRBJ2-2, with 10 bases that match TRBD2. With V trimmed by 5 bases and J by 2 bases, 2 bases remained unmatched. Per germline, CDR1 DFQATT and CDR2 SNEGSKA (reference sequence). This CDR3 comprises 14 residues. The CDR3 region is CSAWTSGNTGELFF. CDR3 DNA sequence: TGCAGTGCTTGGACTAGCGGCAACACCGGGGAGCTGTTTTTT.

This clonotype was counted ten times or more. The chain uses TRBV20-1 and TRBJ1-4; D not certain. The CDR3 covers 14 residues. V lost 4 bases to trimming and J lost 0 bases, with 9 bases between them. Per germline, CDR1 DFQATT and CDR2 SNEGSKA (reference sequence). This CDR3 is CSATEGSTNEKLFF. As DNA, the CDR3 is TGCAGTGCTACCGAGGGTTCAACTAATGAAAAACTGTTTTTT.

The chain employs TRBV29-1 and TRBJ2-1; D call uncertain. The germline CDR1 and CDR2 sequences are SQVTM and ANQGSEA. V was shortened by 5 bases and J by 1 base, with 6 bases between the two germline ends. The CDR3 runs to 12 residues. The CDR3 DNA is TGCAGCGTTAGCAGGTCCTACAATGAGCAGTTCTTC. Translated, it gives CSVSRSYNEQFF.